A selection of T cell receptor beta chains follows, all from one sample in a study of OX40 agonist ivuxolimab in advanced cancers. Profiling relied on immunoSEQ multiplex PCR, and the TCRdb table lists in-frame clones only, not all of them. The sample records some 76,000 clones, around nine tenths being singletons. Here the sequenced sample was CD4+ or CD8+ T cells sorted from blood, taken in a trial of the OX40 agonist ivuxolimab. These receptors all stem from an adult with an advanced solid tumor such as melanoma, head and neck, liver or kidney cancer. CDR3s include the opening cysteine and the closing phenylalanine or tryptophan. A D gene is named only where the DNA matches it firmly. Clone size is not always given. Where it is, it says once, few, many or a class for expanded clones.

.,.,TRBJ2-1,TRBV5-1,CASSLRGGRSYNEQFF,TGCGCCAGCAGCTTGCGGGGTGGCCGCTCCTACAATGAGCAGTTCTTC
.,.,TRBJ1-1,TRBV7-3,CASSRSGGRTEAFF,TGTGCCAGCAGTCGTTCAGGAGGAAGGACTGAAGCTTTCTTT
.,TRBD1,TRBJ2-5,TRBV5-1,CASSPGQGARLETQYF,TGCGCCAGCAGCCCGGGACAGGGGGCGAGATTAGAGACCCAGTACTTC
.,TRBD2,TRBJ2-2,TRBV5-1,CASSLLAGNTGELFF,TGCGCCAGCAGCTTATTAGCGGGGAACACCGGGGAGCTGTTTTTT
few,TRBD2,TRBJ2-7,TRBV29-1,CSVGRGTAGGLRSGEQYF,TGCAGCGTTGGACGGGGGACAGCGGGAGGATTGAGGTCGGGCGAGCAGTACTTC
.,.,TRBJ1-2,TRBV9,CASSVDYRVGGYTF,TGTGCCAGCAGCGTGGACTACAGGGTCGGTGGCTACACCTTC
.,.,TRBJ2-2,TRBV6-5,CASSYGRFRELFF,TGTGCCAGCAGTTACGGGCGTTTCAGGGAGCTGTTTTTT
.,TRBD1,TRBJ1-2,TRBV6-1,CASSQTGEGGYTF,TGTGCCAGCAGTCAAACAGGGGAGGGAGGCTACACCTTC
.,.,TRBJ2-7,TRBV7-2,CASSQPFRGPNIYEQYF,TGTGCCAGCAGCCAACCTTTCAGGGGTCCAAATATCTACGAGCAGTACTTC
.,.,TRBJ2-2,TRBV6-1,CASLGRAPGELFF,TGTGCCAGCCTGGGCAGGGCACCCGGGGAGCTGTTTTTT
.,.,TRBJ2-3,TRBV6-5,CASRITGVRDTQYF,TGTGCCAGCAGGATAACGGGGGTTAGAGATACGCAGTATTTT
.,.,TRBJ1-6,TRBV4-2,CASSLPLGTSYNSPLHF,TGTGCCAGCAGCCTGCCCCTTGGGACCTCCTATAATTCACCCCTCCACTTT
.,.,TRBJ2-3,TRBV7-3,CASSLEGTQYF,TGTGCCAGCAGCCTAGAGGGTACGCAGTATTTT
.,.,TRBJ2-7,TRBV10-3,CAISESLWGEQYF,TGTGCCATCAGTGAGTCGCTGTGGGGGGAGCAGTACTTC
.,TRBD2,TRBJ2-7,TRBV10-3,CAISPGLAVGSYEQYF,TGTGCCATCAGTCCGGGACTAGCGGTAGGGAGTTACGAGCAGTACTTC
.,.,TRBJ1-1,TRBV28,CASSYFRAEAFF,TGTGCCAGCAGTTATTTCAGGGCTGAAGCTTTCTTT
few,.,TRBJ2-7,TRBV2,CASRGGREYYEQYF,TGTGCCAGCAGGGGGGGGCGGGAGTATTACGAGCAGTACTTC
.,.,TRBJ2-3,TRBV19,CASTLGGVTDTQYF,TGTGCCAGTACCCTAGGAGGGGTAACAGATACGCAGTATTTT
.,TRBD2,TRBJ2-3,TRBV5-5,CASSLVAGAVNTQYF,TGTGCCAGCAGCTTGGTAGCGGGGGCGGTTAATACGCAGTATTTT
.,.,TRBJ2-1,TRBV19,CASSTRHAGGDEQFF,TGTGCCAGTAGTACCCGACACGCGGGTGGGGATGAGCAGTTCTTC
.,TRBD1,TRBJ2-1,TRBV9,CASSVEETGITDEQFF,TGTGCCAGCAGCGTAGAGGAGACAGGGATAACAGATGAGCAGTTCTTC
.,TRBD1,TRBJ2-3,TRBV7-9,CASSPGQTYTQYF,TGTGCCAGCAGCCCGGGACAGACGTATACGCAGTATTTT
.,TRBD1,TRBJ1-2,TRBV5-4,CASSQPDRVHGYTF,TGTGCCAGCAGCCAACCTGACAGGGTTCATGGCTACACCTTC
few,TRBD1,TRBJ1-1,TRBV12-5,CASGWDRGAFF,TGTGCTAGTGGGTGGGACAGGGGAGCTTTCTTT
.,.,TRBJ2-1,TRBV9,CASSGGQMSSYNEQFF,TGTGCCAGCAGCGGAGGACAGATGAGCTCCTACAATGAGCAGTTCTTC
once,.,TRBJ1-5,TRBV7-2,CASSLVSVSNQPQHF,TGTGCCAGCAGCTTGGTCTCCGTTAGCAATCAGCCCCAGCATTTT
.,TRBD2,TRBJ2-7,TRBV7-9,CASSFTGTSGRNYEQYF,TGTGCCAGCAGCTTTACCGGGACTAGCGGAAGGAATTACGAGCAGTACTTC
many,TRBD2,TRBJ2-7,TRBV7-9,CASTLGGSSYEQYF,TGTGCCAGCACCCTGGGGGGGAGCTCCTACGAGCAGTACTTC